This T cell receptor (beta chain) was observed in a study of human T cells and chemical hapten exposure. CDR3 size: 16 residues. Trimming removed 1 base at V and 0 bases at J, with 12 bases between. Per the germline V gene, CDR1 is LGHDT and CDR2 is YNNKEL (reference sequence). TCRdb used MiXCR to reprocess the RACE reads, holding one entry per CDR3 protein. Found here are just under 350,000 distinct CDR3 sequences, under 9% of them singletons; the top ten hold roughly 8%. Stated time point: patch test 1, 2 weeks after DPC sensitization. Regarding treatment: therapeutic diphenylcyclopropenone sensitization with weekly scalp DPC.

The chain is built from TRBV3-1 and TRBJ2-5; D is uncertain. Sequencing used whole blood, obtained in connection with sensitization to the hapten diphenylcyclopropenone (DPC). This clonotype originated in a woman between 18 and 29 years old with alopecia areata. Some clones in this sample may be carry-over from other donors' samples. The CDR3 nucleotides read TGTGCCAGCAGCCAAGTCGGGCTTGAGCACCAAGAGACCCAGTACTTC. It is translated as CASSQVGLEHQETQYF.